This paragraph reports one T cell receptor (beta chain). Its antigen specificity is not known. No clone much larger than this one lies a single base away; base qualities are absent. This record belongs to a study of CD8 T cells in ankylosing spondylitis (TCRdb year 2017). The study in broad terms: The study set out to find disease-linked TCR variants by profiling T cell receptor beta repertoires in ankylosing spondylitis patients and healthy donors. Samples of peripheral blood were taken, and for ankylosing spondylitis patients, synovial fluid was collected as well. The full study cohort comprised around 23 ankylosing spondylitis patients and 110 or so healthy donors.

The CDR3 starts with the cysteine, ends with the phenylalanine, and has 14 residues. The kept DNA is CDR3 alone, 42 bases in frame from the first base. The germline V gene gives CDR1 as SGHRS and CDR2 as YFSETQ. V and J are truncated by 0 bases and 1 base respectively, leaving an intervening sequence of 7 bases. TCRdb shows the sequencer as Illumina HiSeq 2500. TCR beta libraries were prepared by quantitative 5'-RACE with molecular barcodes. The authors processed their data as follows. To identify disease-linked TCR variants, a new computational method was used, one built on a probabilistic model of VDJ rearrangement. Starting from the raw public reads, TCRdb applied fastp trimming at Q25, assembled clones with MiXCR and retained in-frame beta chains. One record per CDR3 amino acid sequence lists the most common genes and DNA. The V and J calls were determined by TCRdb, not by the authors. Within this sample are almost 250,000 distinct CDR3 sequences, with over 30% of them counted one time only. Approximately 4.6% of the sample is taken by the ten largest.

What the study reported, not specific to this receptor: A CD8+ phenotype was shown by the disease-linked clones, which were found at relatively low frequencies in peripheral blood. A TCR beta motif made up of several highly homologous amino acid variants appeared to be characteristic of blood from ankylosing spondylitis patients. Significant enrichment of the disease-linked clones was reported in matched synovial fluid samples from ankylosing spondylitis patients. Some of the motif variants had been reported before in the synovial fluid and blood of reactive arthritis patients, a finding that suggests common disease-initiation mechanisms.

The specimen was blood, either unsorted or a sorted T cell fraction (not recorded which). The sequence derives from a male donor with ankylosing spondylitis or in good health (not recorded which). The rearranged chain carries TRBV5-1 and TRBJ2-5; no D gene can be assigned with confidence. In nucleotides, the sequence is TGCGCCAGCAGCTTGGAAGGGATCCAAGAGACCCAGTACTTC. Translated, this gives CASSLEGIQETQYF.